This TCR beta chain was recorded in a study of long-term antiretroviral therapy in people with HIV. Whole-study context: The earliest specimens came about a decade ahead of the 2015 immediate-ART recommendation.

At survey level, the immunoSEQ assay was run in its v3.0 version. TCRdb's table, derived via immunoSEQ multiplex PCR, lists solely in-frame clones and lacks some. The sample lists tens of thousands of clones, 95% to 97% occurring once. The trim removed 3 bases at V and 6 bases at J, leaving 6 bases unmatched. Looked up from germline, CDR1 is SGHRS and CDR2 is YFSETQ. The CDR3 has 14 amino acids. Participants with HIV, all of them, were treated in the United States. Every specimen provided about 0.9-11 million cryopreserved PBMC before DNA extraction took place. The sequenced sample was unsorted PBMCs, obtained 6.5 to 6.6 years after starting antiretroviral therapy. V gene TRBV5-1 combines with J gene TRBJ2-1, with 7 bases that match TRBD1. The sequence came from a man aged 25 to 40 with HIV. The CDR3 DNA reads as TGCGCCAGCAGCTCGTCGGACAGGAGCAATGAGCAGTTCTTC. Its translation: CASSSSDRSNEQFF. Drawing the rest from reference TRBV5-1 and TRBJ2-1, the complete variable domain is KAGVTQTPRYLIKTRGQQVTLSCSPISGHRSVSWYQQTPGQGLQFLFEYFSETQRNKGNFPGRFSGRQFSNSRSEMNVSTLELGDSALYLCASSSSDRSNEQFFGPGTRLTVL.